These 2 T cell receptor beta chains share one sample of origin, sequenced in a study of blood T cells in healthy people across ages. The use of a sample-barcoded 5' primer and a J-beta primer mix characterized a second PCR of roughly 6 to 11 cycles. TCRdb passed the 5' RACE reads through MiXCR, listing each CDR3 protein once. This table has over 1,300,000 distinct CDR3 sequences, around 55% appearing once. Sequencing was performed on blood. These receptors all stem from a young man in good health.

This clonotype was seen a handful of times. CDR3 sequence (DNA): TGCGCCAGCAGCTCCGGGACAGGGGGAAGGAACACTGAAGCTTTCTTT. Its protein is CASSSGTGGRNTEAFF. This chain uses TRBV5-1 with TRBJ1-1, with TRBD1 matching over 11 bases. With V trimmed by 3 bases and J by 1 base, 5 bases remained unmatched. CDR3 length equals 16 residues. Germline loops: CDR1 SGHRS, CDR2 YFSETQ.

The genes are TRBV16 and TRBJ1-6; D is possibly TRBD1 (5 bases). The V end was cut by 2 bases, the J end by 4 bases, with 9 bases between. The V gene's germline CDR1 is KGHSY and CDR2 FQNENV. This CDR3 comprises 15 residues. In nucleotides, the CDR3 is TGTGCCAGCAGCCAACGGACACCATATAATTCACCCCTCCACTTT. Its protein is CASSQRTPYNSPLHF.